This TCR beta chain was recovered during a study of OX40 agonist ivuxolimab in advanced cancers. Repertoires were generated with immunoSEQ multiplex PCR, while TCRdb's copy carries only in-frame clones and drops some. The sample includes tens of thousands of clones, 87% of them seen just once. The CDR3 contains 13 residues. The germline V and J ends were trimmed by 6 bases and 1 base, with 4 bases remaining between them. CDR1 and CDR2 from the germline V gene are MNHNY and SVGAGI (reference sequence). This material consisted of CD4+ or CD8+ T cells sorted from blood, taken in a trial of the OX40 agonist ivuxolimab. This TCR came from an adult with an advanced solid tumor such as melanoma, head and neck, liver or kidney cancer. The chain employs TRBV6-6 and TRBJ2-6; D is unclear. The CDR3 loop reads CASSRSGANVLTF. The CDR3 nucleotides are TGTGCCAGCAGCAGGTCTGGGGCCAACGTCCTGACTTTC.